The entry below gives a single T cell receptor beta chain sequence along with its context. The target antigen is unknown. This specimen comes from a study of cytomegalovirus exposure and HLA in healthy donors. Overall study findings and caveats: Excluded were some V segments that proved indistinguishable, including TRBV6-2 and TRBV6-3.

The donors were healthy bone marrow donors. Germline values: CDR1 MNHEY, CDR2 SMNVEV (reference sequence). The CDR3 totals 15 residues. V lost 4 bases, J lost 2 bases, and 14 bases lay in between. This PCR relied on a set of 60 Vbeta primers and 13 Jbeta primers. The table came from immunoSEQ multiplex PCR; TCRdb's copy has only in-frame clones and leaves some out. The sample consists of about 110,000 clones, 75% to 90% of them appearing once. The sample was PBMCs. The receptor was derived from a man in his forties in good health and CMV-seronegative. The V gene is TRBV27, the J gene TRBJ1-2; D may be TRBD1 (6 bases). Written as DNA, the CDR3 is TGTGCCAGCAGTTCCTTCCGGGACACCAACTATGGCTACACCTTC. Protein product: CASSSFRDTNYGYTF.